This T cell receptor beta chain originates from a study of T cell responses to AZD1222 COVID-19 vaccine. Findings and caveats of the study: Sampling captured repertoires only after the peak T cell response.

Trimming at V came to 2 bases and at J to 7 bases, leaving 0 bases not matched to a gene. From germline, CDR1 is MNHNS and CDR2 SASEGT. The CDR3 runs to 12 residues. Libraries were prepared by immunoSEQ multiplex PCR; TCRdb keeps only in-frame clonotypes and omits some of them. The sample carries approximately 150,000 clones, approximately 90% recorded once. This clone was detected once. The antigen is undetermined. V usage is TRBV6-1 and J usage is TRBJ1-2, with 8 nucleotides matching TRBD1. Sequencing was performed on peripheral blood, taken 28 days after the second AZD1222 dose. The TCR originated in an adult who received the AZD1222 COVID-19 vaccine. CDR3 protein: CASSETGGGYTF. In DNA form, the CDR3 reads TGTGCCAGCAGTGAAACAGGGGGTGGCTACACCTTC.